A single sample is the source of the 2 T cell receptor beta chains below, sequenced in a study of blood T cell repertoires in COVID-19. Sequencing was performed with immunoSEQ multiplex PCR; in TCRdb, only in-frame clones are kept and a portion is missing. The profile shows roughly 300,000 clones, approximately 88% of them singletons. Sequenced sample: peripheral blood. These receptors all stem from a man between 18 and 29 years old with active or convalescent COVID-19.

V is TRBV4-2 and J is TRBJ2-1; D is undetermined. The CDR3 is 13 residues long. Germline V gene data show CDR1 as LGHNA and CDR2 as YNFKEQ. V was clipped by 2 bases and J by 4 bases, with 6 bases between them. In nucleotides, the CDR3 is TGTGCCAGCAGCCAATTCCAGTACAATGAGCAGTTCTTC. This gives the protein CASSQFQYNEQFF.

The chain recombines TRBV4-1 with TRBJ2-4; 9 bases line up with TRBD2. Germline V gene data show CDR1 as MGHRA and CDR2 as YSYEKL. The V gene end was trimmed by 0 bases and the J gene end by 6 bases; junction bases not matched to a gene: 15. The CDR3 spans 19 residues. CDR3 residues: CASSQERGLASGALNIQYF. The CDR3 region has the DNA TGCGCCAGCAGCCAAGAGCGGGGATTGGCTAGCGGGGCGTTAAACATTCAGTACTTC.